One sample yielded the 2 T cell receptor beta chains listed below, sequenced in a study of cytomegalovirus exposure and HLA in healthy donors (dated by TCRdb to about 2017). Library preparation employed the immunoSEQ multiplex PCR assay. For the multiplex PCR, a mixture combining 60 forward primers for TCR Vbeta segments and 13 reverse primers for TCR Jbeta segments was used. The table was pulled from immuneACCESS by TCRdb, which kept in-frame rearrangements only. Such tables lose some clones; where checked, under half of the loss comes from unresolved V genes, and the rest has no known cause. Counted in this sample were about 130,000 clones; around 72% of them appeared once. The leading ten clones occupy about 1.8% of the sample. Input material: PBMCs. Receptors were obtained from a middle-aged woman in good health and CMV-seronegative.

The V call is TRBV27, the J call TRBJ1-5, with TRBD1 as a possible D gene (5 bases). Germline loops: CDR1 MNHEY, CDR2 SMNVEV (reference sequence). This CDR3 is built from 15 residues. The V gene lost 3 bases and the J gene lost 3 bases, with 12 bases spanning the gap. CDR3 sequence reads: CASSFVGPFNQPQHF. Here the CDR3 DNA reads TGTGCCAGCAGTTTCGTGGGGCCTTTCAATCAGCCCCAGCATTTT.

The sample holds one count of this clone. The chain recombines TRBV2 with TRBJ2-5, with TRBD2 as a possible D gene (5 bases). V was cut by 7 bases and J by 0 bases, with 9 bases left in between. The CDR3 is 13 residues long. CDR1 SNHLY and CDR2 FYNNEI come from the germline V gene. CDR3 nucleotides: TGTGCCAGCAATTTGAGGGACCAAGAGACCCAGTACTTC. Amino acids: CASNLRDQETQYF.